This TCR beta chain is from a study of blood T cell repertoires in COVID-19. About the research overall: T cells, B-cell-depleted T cells, or PBMCs provided the cDNA or gDNA that served as material.

Authors' data handling: By means of reference gene primer amplification, nucleated cell counts were estimated. Method: immunoSEQ multiplex PCR; TCRdb's copy keeps in-frame clones and lacks some. That table supplies the V and J calls and clone size; D and trimming were determined from the DNA. The repertoire holds around 250,000 clones, with around 90% as singletons. The germline V gene has CDR1 MNHEY and CDR2 SVGAGI. The CDR3 has 13 residues. V was trimmed by 4 bases and J by 0 bases, leaving 6 bases between them. This clone was counted a single time. Across about two dozen US areas, participants ranged in age from 18 to 89 years. Within the 2 weeks before study entry, each person in the exposed group met a COVID-19 case.

The source material was PBMCs or T cells enriched from blood (not recorded which). The source is a woman in her 40s who had been exposed to COVID-19. The chain couples TRBV6-5 to TRBJ1-1; D not certain. DNA of the CDR3: TGTGCCAGCAGTTGGAGGGTGAACACTGAAGCTTTCTTT. It translates to CASSWRVNTEAFF.